Listed below are T cell receptor beta chains from one sample, sequenced in a study of control samples from healthy donors and cancer patients. Clones were sequenced by immunoSEQ multiplex PCR, and TCRdb holds only the in-frame ones, with some missing. In the table there are around 200,000 clones, 91% of which are singletons. Sequences were obtained from blood. These receptors all come from a woman in her twenties or thirties in good health. Both conserved end residues are part of each CDR3. Each record gives: clone size, CDR3 length, D gene, J gene, V gene, CDR3 protein, CDR3 DNA. A D gene is named only where the DNA matches it firmly. Rows give clone size only sometimes, using once, few, many, or a class for an expanded clone.

.,15,TRBD2,TRBJ2-7,TRBV6-2/TRBV6-3,CASSYRLAGGYEQYF,TGTGCCAGCAGTTACCGACTAGCGGGGGGTTACGAGCAGTACTTC
.,15,TRBD2,TRBJ2-7,TRBV11-3,CASSSPGLVAYEQYF,TGTGCCAGCAGCTCCCCGGGACTAGTCGCCTACGAGCAGTACTTC
.,14,TRBD1,TRBJ2-7,TRBV5-1,CASRTGTDSYEQYF,TGCGCCAGCAGGACCGGGACAGACTCCTACGAGCAGTACTTC
.,13,TRBD1,TRBJ2-5,TRBV18,CASSPQGAETQYF,TGTGCCAGCTCACCCCAGGGGGCAGAGACCCAGTACTTC
.,15,.,TRBJ2-5,TRBV12-5,CASGHSPGSQETQYF,TGTGCTAGTGGTCACTCACCGGGGTCCCAAGAGACCCAGTACTTC
.,12,.,TRBJ2-7,TRBV19,CASRKQGYEQYF,TGTGCCAGTAGGAAACAGGGTTACGAGCAGTACTTC
.,14,.,TRBJ2-4,TRBV5-1,CASSGGQSGDIQYF,TGCGCCAGCAGCGGAGGACAGAGTGGAGACATTCAGTACTTC
.,16,.,TRBJ2-6,TRBV6-4,CASSDSLGGGANVLTF,TGTGCCAGCAGTGACTCCCTAGGCGGAGGGGCCAACGTCCTGACTTTC
.,14,.,TRBJ1-2,TRBV15,CATSRRGLDYGYTF,TGTGCCACCAGCAGACGAGGGTTGGACTATGGCTACACCTTC
.,13,.,TRBJ2-7,TRBV27,CASRRTASYEQYF,TGTGCCAGCAGACGGACTGCCTCCTACGAGCAGTACTTC
.,11,.,TRBJ2-7,TRBV11-2,CASSPYYEQYF,TGTGCCAGCAGCCCCTACTACGAGCAGTACTTC
.,18,TRBD2,TRBJ2-3,TRBV11-3,CASSYGRALGLGTDTQYF,TGTGCCAGCAGCTATGGGAGGGCCTTAGGGTTGGGCACAGATACGCAGTATTTT
.,15,.,TRBJ1-5,TRBV7-6,CASSLRGTGNQPQHF,TGTGCCAGCAGCTTACGGGGGACGGGCAATCAGCCCCAGCATTTT
few,14,TRBD2,TRBJ2-1,TRBV5-6,CASSLSGRAIEQFF,TGTGCCAGCAGTCTTAGCGGGAGGGCCATTGAGCAGTTCTTC
.,15,.,TRBJ1-6,TRBV28,CASSLGGTYNSPLHF,TGTGCCAGCAGTTTGGGGGGGACCTATAATTCACCCCTCCACTTT
.,14,.,TRBJ1-5,TRBV30,CAWSRSQSNQPQHF,TGTGCCTGGAGTCGAAGTCAGAGCAATCAGCCCCAGCATTTT
.,14,.,TRBJ2-7,TRBV12-1,CASSFNGLTYEQYF,TGTGCCAGCAGCTTTAACGGACTAACCTACGAGCAGTACTTC
.,12,.,TRBJ1-1,TRBV19,CASRTGWAEAFF,TGTGCCAGTAGAACAGGGTGGGCTGAAGCTTTCTTT
.,12,.,TRBJ1-3,TRBV12-3/TRBV12-4,CASRVPGNTIYF,TGTGCCAGCAGGGTACCTGGAAACACCATATATTTT
.,15,.,TRBJ1-1,TRBV4-3,CASSQDSSDSTEAFF,TGCGCCAGCAGCCAAGATTCAAGTGACAGTACTGAAGCTTTCTTT
.,14,TRBD1,TRBJ1-2,TRBV7-3,CASSLRQGVRGYTF,TGTGCCAGCAGCTTACGACAGGGGGTGCGTGGCTACACCTTC
.,13,.,TRBJ2-2,TRBV24-1,CATSRQNTGELFF,TGTGCCACCAGTCGACAGAACACCGGGGAGCTGTTTTTT
.,15,TRBD2,TRBJ2-3,TRBV7-3,CASSLNGRITDTQYF,TGTGCCAGCAGCTTAAACGGGAGGATCACAGATACGCAGTATTTT
.,16,.,TRBJ2-7,TRBV9,CASSVRDSALSYEQYF,TGTGCCAGCAGCGTACGGGATAGCGCTCTCTCCTACGAGCAGTACTTC